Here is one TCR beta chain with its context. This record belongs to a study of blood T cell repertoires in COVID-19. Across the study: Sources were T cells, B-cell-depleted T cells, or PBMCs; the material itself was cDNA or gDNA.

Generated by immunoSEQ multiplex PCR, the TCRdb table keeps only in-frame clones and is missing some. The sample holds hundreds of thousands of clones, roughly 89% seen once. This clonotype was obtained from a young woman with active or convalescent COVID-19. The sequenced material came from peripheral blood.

The CDR3, as DNA: TGTGCCTGGAGTACCGAGACCTACGAGCAGTACTTC. Its protein product is CAWSTETYEQYF. This rearrangement joins TRBV30 to TRBJ2-7; D remains ambiguous. There are 12 residues in the CDR3. CDR1 and CDR2 from the germline V gene are GTSNPN and SVGIG (reference sequence). Trimming left V 2 bases short and J 2 bases short, with 7 bases between. Together with reference TRBV30 and TRBJ2-7, the CDR3 gives the full variable domain: SQTIHQWPATLVQPVGSPLSLECTVEGTSNPNLYWYRQAAGRGLQLLFYSVGIGQISSEVPQNLSASRPQDRQFILSSKKLLLSDSGFYLCAWSTETYEQYFGPGTRLTVT.